These T cell receptor beta chains were read from a single sample in a study of blood T cell repertoires in COVID-19. The protocol was immunoSEQ multiplex PCR, while the TCRdb copy is restricted to in-frame clones and leaves out a portion. The sample contains around 140,000 clones, about 89% of which appear only once. Sequenced: peripheral blood. The receptors were sampled from a man older than 75 with acute or convalescent COVID-19. CDR3s include the opening cysteine and the closing phenylalanine or tryptophan. Each record gives: D gene, clone size, J gene, V gene, CDR3 protein, CDR3 DNA. The D gene is left open where the match is weak. Where a row states a size, it is once, few, many or the class of an expanded clone; other rows omit it.

-	-	TRBJ2-7	TRBV28	CASHSSGGWEQYF	TGTGCCAGCCACTCTTCAGGAGGTTGGGAGCAGTACTTC
TRBD2	-	TRBJ2-7	TRBV6-2/TRBV6-3	CASSYEQTAGGKLYEQYF	TGTGCCAGCAGTTACGAGCAAACCGCGGGGGGCAAACTCTACGAGCAGTACTTC
-	-	TRBJ1-2	TRBV7-9	CASSLSGGNAGYTF	TGTGCCAGCAGCTTAAGCGGGGGGAACGCTGGCTACACCTTC
-	-	TRBJ2-1	TRBV5-1	CASSLASNEQFF	TGCGCCAGCAGCTTGGCTAGCAATGAGCAGTTCTTC
TRBD1	-	TRBJ1-3	TRBV5-8	CAGPRDRAINSGNTIYF	TGTGCCGGACCCCGGGACAGGGCCATTAACTCTGGAAACACCATATATTTT
TRBD1	-	TRBJ1-3	TRBV9	CASSAGQGLSGNTIYF	TGTGCCAGCAGCGCAGGACAGGGCCTCTCTGGAAACACCATATATTTT
-	-	TRBJ2-5	TRBV7-9	CASSFSYQETQYF	TGTGCCAGCAGCTTCAGTTACCAAGAGACCCAGTACTTC
TRBD1	-	TRBJ1-3	TRBV18	CASSLSDRASGNTIYF	TGTGCCAGCTCACTCTCCGACAGGGCCTCTGGAAACACCATATATTTT
TRBD1	-	TRBJ1-1	TRBV5-1	CASTSTGGDTEAFF	TGCGCCAGCACCTCTACAGGGGGTGACACTGAAGCTTTCTTT
TRBD1	-	TRBJ1-1	TRBV11-3	CASSLGQGTEAFF	TGTGCCAGCAGCTTAGGACAGGGCACTGAAGCTTTCTTT
-	-	TRBJ2-1	TRBV29-1	CSAGTRSSYNEQFF	TGCAGCGCCGGTACACGGAGCTCCTACAATGAGCAGTTCTTC
-	-	TRBJ2-7	TRBV3-1/TRBV3-2	CASSYGTREQYF	TGTGCCAGCAGCTACGGTACGAGAGAGCAGTACTTC
-	-	TRBJ2-3	TRBV30	CAWSPPGGTDTQYF	TGTGCCTGGAGTCCCCCCGGGGGCACAGATACGCAGTATTTT
TRBD1	-	TRBJ1-2	TRBV10-3	CAIGTGGAGGYTF	TGTGCCATTGGGACAGGGGGCGCGGGAGGCTACACCTTC
TRBD2	-	TRBJ2-1	TRBV10-2	CASRESGGDEQFF	TGCGCCAGCAGGGAAAGCGGGGGGGATGAGCAGTTCTTC
-	-	TRBJ1-3	TRBV7-9	CASSLLGAGNTIYF	TGTGCCAGCAGCTTGTTAGGGGCTGGAAACACCATATATTTT
TRBD1	-	TRBJ1-2	TRBV9	CASSGRDSRAVPDNYYGYTF	TGTGCCAGCAGCGGGCGGGACAGCCGGGCGGTACCCGATAATTACTATGGCTACACCTTC
-	-	TRBJ2-1	TRBV4-1	CASSQEGRGYNEQFF	TGCGCCAGCAGCCAAGAGGGGCGGGGCTACAATGAGCAGTTCTTC
-	-	TRBJ2-5	TRBV2	CASSQRLTGQETQYF	TGTGCCAGCAGCCAGCGGTTGACGGGGCAAGAGACCCAGTACTTC
TRBD2	-	TRBJ2-7	TRBV29-1	CSVAQRGLKQYF	TGCAGCGTCGCCCAGCGGGGGCTAAAGCAGTACTTC
-	-	TRBJ1-2	TRBV3-1/TRBV3-2	CASSQEYGPYGYTF	TGTGCCAGCAGCCAAGAATACGGTCCCTATGGCTACACCTTC
TRBD1	-	TRBJ1-5	TRBV27	CASRDRAAGSNQPQHF	TGTGCCAGCCGGGACAGGGCGGCTGGCAGCAATCAGCCCCAGCATTTT
TRBD2	-	TRBJ2-7	TRBV10-3	CAISGGSGSSYEQYF	TGTGCCATCAGTGGGGGTAGCGGGAGCTCCTACGAGCAGTACTTC
-	-	TRBJ2-2	TRBV2	CASSDFSEKRGELFF	TGTGCCAGCAGTGATTTTAGCGAAAAGCGGGGGGAGCTGTTTTTT
-	once	TRBJ2-6	TRBV28	CASSPGGTGANVLTF	TGTGCCAGCAGCCCAGGGGGGACTGGGGCCAACGTCCTGACTTTC
TRBD1	-	TRBJ1-2	TRBV6-6	CASRSEQGVYGYTF	TGTGCCAGCAGATCCGAGCAGGGGGTATATGGCTACACCTTC
-	once	TRBJ2-5	TRBV7-9	CASSPLGGQETQYF	TGTGCCAGCAGCCCTCTCGGAGGCCAAGAGACCCAGTACTTC
-	-	TRBJ2-7	TRBV20-1	CSASKTAAYEQYF	TGCAGTGCTAGTAAAACAGCTGCCTACGAGCAGTACTTC
-	few	TRBJ1-1	TRBV7-2	CASSFAWAMNTEAFF	TGTGCCAGCAGCTTTGCGTGGGCTATGAACACTGAAGCTTTCTTT
-	-	TRBJ2-3	TRBV7-9	CASSLGTGYSQYF	TGTGCCAGCAGTCTGGGCACGGGGTATTCGCAGTATTTT
TRBD1	-	TRBJ1-1	TRBV4-2	CASSQRTGRSEAFF	TGTGCCAGCAGCCAAAGGACAGGTCGCTCTGAAGCTTTCTTT
TRBD1	-	TRBJ1-2	TRBV3-1/TRBV3-2	CASSQPDRARGYTF	TGTGCCAGCAGCCAACCGGACAGGGCTCGGGGCTACACCTTC
-	few	TRBJ1-5	TRBV7-9	CASSFRGQPQHF	TGTGCCAGCAGCTTTAGGGGACAGCCCCAGCATTTT
-	-	TRBJ2-3	TRBV28	CASSLSSTDTQYF	TGTGCCAGCAGTTTAAGCAGCACAGATACGCAGTATTTT
TRBD2	-	TRBJ2-1	TRBV4-1	CASSLGGTSAYNEQFF	TGCGCCAGCAGCCTTGGGGGGACTAGCGCGTACAATGAGCAGTTCTTC
-	-	TRBJ1-5	TRBV4-2	CASSQGNDYSNQPQHF	TGTGCCAGCAGCCAAGGCAATGACTATAGCAATCAGCCCCAGCATTTT
-	-	TRBJ2-7	TRBV29-1	CSQERGTYEQYF	TGCAGCCAGGAACGGGGAACCTACGAGCAGTACTTC
-	few	TRBJ2-2	TRBV28	CASSLGLFNTGELFF	TGTGCCAGCAGTTTAGGACTCTTTAACACCGGGGAGCTGTTTTTT
-	-	TRBJ1-1	TRBV2	CASTLARNTEAFF	TGTGCCAGCACCCTAGCCCGGAACACTGAAGCTTTCTTT
TRBD1	-	TRBJ1-2	TRBV5-1	CASSPGTGGVYGYTF	TGCGCCAGCAGCCCCGGGACAGGGGGCGTCTATGGCTACACCTTC
-	-	TRBJ2-1	TRBV27	CASSPLGRSSYNEQFF	TGTGCCAGCAGTCCCCTAGGCAGAAGCTCCTACAATGAGCAGTTCTTC
TRBD2	-	TRBJ2-7	TRBV28	CASSWGLAFSYEQYF	TGTGCCAGCAGTTGGGGACTAGCGTTCTCCTACGAGCAGTACTTC
TRBD2	-	TRBJ2-1	TRBV5-1	CASSFGGQGTTSGSSNEQFF	TGCGCCAGCAGCTTCGGTGGACAGGGAACGACTAGCGGGAGCTCTAATGAGCAGTTCTTC
TRBD1	-	TRBJ1-2	TRBV9	CASSETGTGSYGYTF	TGTGCCAGCAGCGAAACCGGGACAGGAAGCTATGGCTACACCTTC
TRBD1	-	TRBJ1-1	TRBV6-1	CASSEGRGETEAFF	TGTGCCAGCAGTGAAGGCAGGGGGGAGACTGAAGCTTTCTTT
-	-	TRBJ2-7	TRBV2	CASSGTELRQYF	TGTGCCAGCAGTGGTACTGAGTTAAGGCAGTACTTC
-	-	TRBJ2-6	TRBV5-1	CASSAGGANVLTF	TGCGCCAGCAGCGCGGGCGGGGCCAACGTCCTGACTTTC
TRBD2	-	TRBJ2-5	TRBV6-1	CASSEAGGRAQTQYF	TGTGCCAGCAGTGAAGCGGGTGGGAGGGCCCAGACCCAGTACTTC
TRBD1	-	TRBJ2-2	TRBV19	CASSFRTGARTGELFF	TGTGCCAGTAGTTTCCGGACAGGGGCCCGCACCGGGGAGCTGTTTTTT
-	-	TRBJ2-7	TRBV27	CASSQTGPSYEQYF	TGTGCCAGCAGTCAAACAGGGCCCTCCTACGAGCAGTACTTC
-	-	TRBJ1-6	TRBV28	CASSLQRPAGNSPLHF	TGTGCCAGCAGTCTCCAACGCCCCGCGGGCAATTCACCCCTCCACTTT
TRBD1	-	TRBJ1-4	TRBV19	CASSIDPTGKRFF	TGTGCCAGTAGTATAGACCCGACAGGGAAGAGGTTTTTT
-	-	TRBJ2-1	TRBV4-2	CASSQDLTNEQFF	TGTGCCAGCAGCCAAGATCTTACTAATGAGCAGTTCTTC